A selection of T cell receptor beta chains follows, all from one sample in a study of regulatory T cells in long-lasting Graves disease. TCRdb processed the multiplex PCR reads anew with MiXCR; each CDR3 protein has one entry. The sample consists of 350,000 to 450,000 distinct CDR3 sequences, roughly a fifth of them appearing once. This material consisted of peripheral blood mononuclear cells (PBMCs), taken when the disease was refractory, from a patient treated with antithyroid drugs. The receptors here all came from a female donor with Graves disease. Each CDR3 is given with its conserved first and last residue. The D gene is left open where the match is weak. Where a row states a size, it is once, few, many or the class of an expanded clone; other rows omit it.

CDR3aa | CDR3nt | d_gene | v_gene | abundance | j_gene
CSVFIWSGREQYF | TGCAGCGTCTTCATATGGTCCGGTCGGGAGCAGTACTTC | NA | TRBV29-1 | many | TRBJ2-7
CASSQGGQGRDGYTF | TGTGCCAGCAGTCAAGGGGGACAGGGGAGGGATGGCTACACCTTC | TRBD1 | TRBV28 | many | TRBJ1-2
CSARGLDRREQFF | TGCAGTGCTAGAGGCCTTGACCGACGAGAGCAGTTCTTC | NA | TRBV20-1 | few | TRBJ2-1
CASSFSAEAYEQYF | TGTGCCAGCAGTTTTTCTGCGGAGGCCTACGAGCAGTACTTC | NA | TRBV12-3/TRBV12-4 | many | TRBJ2-7
CASSLLGSNQPQHF | TGTGCCAGCAGCTTACTTGGTAGCAATCAGCCCCAGCATTTT | NA | TRBV7-8 | many | TRBJ1-5
CSAPGQGNQPQHF | TGCAGTGCACCGGGACAGGGCAATCAGCCCCAGCATTTT | TRBD1 | TRBV20-1 | few | TRBJ1-5
CASSLEVEKLFF | TGCGCCAGCAGCTTGGAGGTAGAAAAACTGTTTTTT | NA | TRBV5-1 | once | TRBJ1-4
CASSAGQGNFYGYTF | TGTGCCAGCAGTGCGGGACAGGGTAACTTTTATGGCTACACCTTC | TRBD1 | TRBV28 | NA | TRBJ1-2
CASSEGWTGVGKNIQYF | TGTGCCAGCAGTGAAGGATGGACAGGGGTTGGCAAAAACATTCAGTACTTC | TRBD1 | TRBV6-1 | NA | TRBJ2-4
CASSSVDRTQDQETQYF | TGTGCCAGCAGTTCCGTTGACAGGACCCAGGACCAAGAGACCCAGTACTTC | NA | TRBV12-3/TRBV12-4 | many | TRBJ2-5
CAWSVLRQGTYEQYF | TGTGCCTGGAGTGTACTAAGACAGGGGACCTACGAGCAGTACTTC | TRBD1 | TRBV30 | many | TRBJ2-7
CAISEGEGAGQPQHF | TGTGCCATCAGTGAGGGGGAGGGGGCTGGACAGCCCCAGCATTTT | TRBD1 | TRBV10-3 | many | TRBJ1-5
CATSREGMTYNEQFF | TGTGCCACCAGCAGAGAAGGCATGACCTACAATGAGCAGTTCTTC | NA | TRBV15 | few | TRBJ2-1
CASRMGVGYNEQFF | TGTGCCAGCAGGATGGGAGTCGGCTACAATGAGCAGTTCTTC | NA | TRBV12-3/TRBV12-4 | NA | TRBJ2-1
CAWSVLNGFLDEQYF | TGTGCCTGGAGTGTACTGAATGGGTTTCTGGATGAGCAGTACTTC | NA | TRBV30 | NA | TRBJ2-7
CASSPLRGSSYNEQFF | TGTGCCAGCAGCCCGCTGCGCGGGAGCTCCTACAATGAGCAGTTCTTC | TRBD2 | TRBV6-1 | NA | TRBJ2-1
CATTYGTREYGYTF | TGTGCCACGACCTACGGGACAAGAGAGTATGGCTACACCTTC | NA | TRBV28 | many | TRBJ1-2
CASSPPGTGNGYTF | TGTGCCAGCAGTCCCCCCGGGACAGGGAATGGCTACACCTTC | TRBD1 | TRBV28 | many | TRBJ1-2
CAWSVGRSYGYTF | TGTGCCTGGAGTGTAGGACGAAGCTATGGCTACACCTTC | NA | TRBV30 | many | TRBJ1-2
CASSLPLTGPYSPLHF | TGTGCCAGCAGTTTACCTCTCACAGGGCCGTATTCACCCCTCCACTTT | NA | TRBV28 | many | TRBJ1-6
CASSSLGLADNEQFF | TGTGCCAGCAGCTCCCTCGGACTAGCGGACAATGAGCAGTTCTTC | TRBD2 | TRBV7-3 | NA | TRBJ2-1
CASSPRDTTYEQYF | TGTGCCAGCTCACCACGGGACACTACCTACGAGCAGTACTTC | NA | TRBV18 | few | TRBJ2-7
CASSFAGAYEQYF | TGTGCCAGCAGTTTCGCGGGGGCCTACGAGCAGTACTTC | TRBD2 | TRBV12-3/TRBV12-4 | many | TRBJ2-7
CAISDSLGDNYGYTF | TGTGCCATCAGTGACAGCCTGGGCGATAACTATGGCTACACCTTC | NA | TRBV10-3 | NA | TRBJ1-2
CASSSRLEKLFF | TGTGCCAGCAGTTCCAGGCTAGAAAAACTGTTTTTT | NA | TRBV12-3/TRBV12-4 | many | TRBJ1-4
CSARDPGGSGELFF | TGCAGTGCTAGAGATCCCGGGGGCTCCGGGGAGCTGTTTTTT | NA | TRBV20-1 | few | TRBJ2-2
CASSQDRLNTGELFF | TGTGCCAGCAGCCAAGATCGACTTAACACCGGGGAGCTGTTTTTT | NA | TRBV3-1 | few | TRBJ2-2
CASITGSGAFF | TGTGCCAGCATAACAGGGTCGGGAGCTTTCTTT | NA | TRBV27 | few | TRBJ1-1
CSAATGGSSSYNSPLHF | TGCAGTGCTGCCACAGGGGGTTCAAGCTCCTATAATTCACCCCTCCACTTT | TRBD1 | TRBV20-1 | NA | TRBJ1-6
CSARDRIVAYEQYF | TGCAGTGCTAGAGATAGGATAGTAGCCTACGAGCAGTACTTC | NA | TRBV20-1 | NA | TRBJ2-7
CASSSQIRASYEQYF | TGTGCCAGCAGCTCCCAAATCAGGGCTTCCTACGAGCAGTACTTC | NA | TRBV5-8 | NA | TRBJ2-7
CSATHRAYYGYTF | TGCAGTGCTACCCACCGGGCCTATTATGGCTACACCTTC | NA | TRBV20-1 | few | TRBJ1-2
CASSVDVVQTQYF | TGTGCCAGCAGCGTAGACGTAGTACAGACCCAGTACTTC | NA | TRBV9 | few | TRBJ2-5
CASIATGKALEF | TGTGCCAGCATTGCCACAGGGAAAGCCCTTGAATTT | NA | TRBV28 | few | TRBJ1-1
CSARAPGDLGRTGELFF | TGCAGTGCTAGAGCCCCAGGGGATCTAGGTCGCACCGGGGAGCTGTTTTTT | NA | TRBV20-1 | once | TRBJ2-2
CATNELADDEQYF | TGTGCCACCAACGAGCTAGCGGATGACGAGCAGTACTTC | TRBD2 | TRBV24-1 | NA | TRBJ2-7
CAISEGTAPMRPEAFF | TGTGCCATCAGTGAAGGGACAGCCCCAATGCGACCTGAAGCTTTCTTT | TRBD1 | TRBV10-3 | many | TRBJ1-1
CASSLGTRSEQYF | TGTGCCAGCAGCTTGGGGACTAGAAGCGAGCAGTACTTC | TRBD2 | TRBV11-2 | many | TRBJ2-7
CASSQENKGNYGYTF | TGTGCCAGCAGCCAAGAGAACAAGGGGAACTATGGCTACACCTTC | NA | TRBV3-1 | NA | TRBJ1-2
CASSSVTSGIETQYF | TGTGCCAGTAGTTCAGTGACTAGCGGGATTGAGACCCAGTACTTC | TRBD2 | TRBV19 | few | TRBJ2-5
CSVRDTGAPSTDTQYF | TGCAGCGTCCGGGACACGGGCGCTCCTAGCACAGATACGCAGTATTTT | NA | TRBV29-1 | NA | TRBJ2-3